What follows are 14 T cell receptor beta chains derived from one specimen sequenced in a study of shared clonotypes between healthy human individuals. This table comes from immunoSEQ multiplex PCR, and its TCRdb copy is limited to in-frame clones, with some not included. The sample comprises under 1,100,000 clones, approximately 72% of which are singletons, and roughly 1.4% rests with the top ten. Material for sequencing was memory CD4+ T cells sorted from blood. Sample subset: CD45RA-negative fraction. Receptor source: a man younger than 35 in good health.

Regarding this clone: At the DNA level, this CDR3 is encoded by other sequences in the same sample as well. The genes are TRBV6-5 and TRBJ2-1; D might be TRBD2 (6 bases). Trimming stripped 0 bases from V and 0 bases from J, with 9 bases between. This CDR3 has 16 residues. From germline, CDR1 is MNHEY and CDR2 SVGAGI. The CDR3: CASSYSGRSSYNEQFF. The CDR3 coding sequence is TGTGCCAGCAGTTACTCGGGGAGGAGCTCCTACAATGAGCAGTTCTTC.

As for this clone: Other nucleotide sequences from this sample produce the same CDR3. The V call is TRBV5-1, the J call TRBJ1-3; possible D gene TRBD1, 5 bases. The germline V gene has CDR1 SGHRS and CDR2 YFSETQ. Trimming took 0 bases from V and 4 from J, leaving 11 bases between them. There are 15 residues in the CDR3. CDR3 protein: CASSLAGGPGNTIYF. The CDR3 region has the DNA TGCGCCAGCAGCTTGGCCGGGGGTCCCGGAAACACCATATATTTT.

The rearrangement uses TRBV2 and TRBJ2-1; TRBD2 might be the D (6 bases). V lost 7 bases and J 8 bases, leaving 9 bases between the germline ends. CDR3 length: 11 amino acids. Per the germline V gene, CDR1 is SNHLY and CDR2 is FYNNEI. The CDR3 sequence is CASKEGYEQFF. In DNA, the CDR3 is TGTGCCAGCAAGGAGGGGTATGAGCAGTTCTTC. The entire variable domain, with the rest obtained from reference TRBV2 and TRBJ2-1, is as follows: EPEVTQTPSHQVTQMGQEVILRCVPISNHLYFYWYRQILGQKVEFLVSFYNNEISEKSEIFDDQFSVERPDGSNFTLKIRSTKLEDSAMYFCASKEGYEQFFGPGTRLTVL.

This clone was counted only a few times. The chain combines TRBV11-2 with TRBJ2-1, with 8 bases matching TRBD1. Trimming removed 5 bases from V and 6 bases from J; junction bases left unmatched: 9. The CDR3 sequence is 15 residues long. In germline, CDR1 is SGHAT, CDR2 FQNNGV. The CDR3, as DNA: TGTGCCAGCAGCAGAAGACAGGGGCCGGCCAATGAGCAGTTCTTC. Translated, it gives CASSRRQGPANEQFF.

The rearrangement joins TRBV7-3 to TRBJ2-5; D perhaps matches TRBD2 (5 bases). The CDR3 consists of 17 residues. Trimming took off 2 bases at V and 0 bases at J, with 16 bases between the two ends. Germline CDR1 reads SGHTA; CDR2 reads FQGTGA. The DNA of the CDR3 is TGTGCCAGCAGCTTAGGAGCGACTACTACGTACCAAGAGACCCAGTACTTC. Residues: CASSLGATTTYQETQYF.

The V call is TRBV6-6, the J call TRBJ2-2; perhaps TRBD2 as D (6 bases). This CDR3 has 16 residues. The V and J ends lost 0 bases and 2 bases respectively, with 10 bases between them. In germline, CDR1 is MNHNY, CDR2 SVGAGI (reference sequence). The DNA for the CDR3 is TGTGCCAGCAGTTACTCTGGCGGGATTAACACCGGGGAGCTGTTTTTT. This sequence encodes CASSYSGGINTGELFF.

This chain uses TRBV6-5 with TRBJ2-6; no clear D gene. This CDR3 is 15 amino acids long. CDR1 is MNHEY and CDR2 is SVGAGI in the germline V gene. V shed 5 bases and J shed 0 bases, with 8 bases lying between them. The CDR3 here is CASSTALSGANVLTF. CDR3 sequence (DNA): TGTGCCAGCAGTACGGCTCTCTCTGGGGCCAACGTCCTGACTTTC.

This chain uses TRBV7-9 with TRBJ2-3; 10 nucleotides agree with TRBD2. J lost 8 bases, V lost 5 bases, and 4 bases had no gene match. This CDR3 has 13 residues. Germline V gene data show CDR1 as SEHNR and CDR2 as FQNEAQ (reference sequence). CDR3 DNA: TGTGCCAGCAGCCCCTGGACTAGCGGTACGCAGTATTTT. It translates to CASSPWTSGTQYF.

This chain joins TRBV19 and TRBJ1-2; 7 bases agree with TRBD1. CDR3 length: 16 residues. Germline V gives CDR1 LNHDA, CDR2 SQIVND (reference sequence). V shed 1 base and J 4 bases; nucleotides not matched to a gene: 9. The CDR3 DNA follows: TGTGCCAGTAGTATAGGACCGGGACAGAGTCTCTATGGCTACACCTTC. It is translated as CASSIGPGQSLYGYTF.

The chain uses TRBV6-5 and TRBJ1-4, with 10 bases aligning to TRBD1. CDR3 length equals 16 residues. The germline CDR1 and CDR2 sequences are MNHEY and SVGAGI. J was trimmed by 9 bases and V by 4 bases; bases with no gene match: 11. The CDR3: CASSSAGTGDAQKLFF. DNA for the CDR3: TGTGCCAGCAGTTCTGCGGGGACAGGGGACGCACAAAAACTGTTTTTT.

V and J are TRBV7-3 and TRBJ2-2; D perhaps matches TRBD1 (5 bases). Trimming stripped 6 bases from V and 1 base from J, with 9 bases between. In germline, CDR1 is SGHTA, CDR2 FQGTGA. This CDR3 is built from 14 residues. CDR3 in DNA: TGTGCCAGCAGGTTAGGGGAGAACACCGGGGAGCTGTTTTTT. The encoded protein is CASRLGENTGELFF.

This rearrangement joins TRBV10-2 to TRBJ2-5; D unclear. This CDR3 is built from 12 residues. Germline-derived CDR1 and CDR2 are WSHSY and SAAADI. The ends were cut back, 4 bases at V and 5 bases at J, with 8 bases in the middle. CDR3 amino acids: CASSGAVETQYF. The CDR3 DNA is TGCGCCAGCAGTGGGGCCGTGGAGACCCAGTACTTC.

The V call is TRBV30, the J call TRBJ2-5; D gene uncertain. The CDR3 sequence is 12 residues long. The germline V gene encodes CDR1 GTSNPN and CDR2 SVGIG (reference sequence). V shed 5 bases and J shed 0 bases, with 7 bases lying between them. Here the CDR3 reads CAWARYQETQYF. CDR3 nucleotide sequence: TGTGCCTGGGCGAGGTACCAAGAGACCCAGTACTTC.

This clone was observed a single time. V and J are TRBV18 and TRBJ2-1; no firm D call. Germline V lookup: CDR1 KGHSH, CDR2 LQKENI. Trimming took 6 bases from V and 5 from J, leaving 14 bases between them. The CDR3 is 14 residues long. The CDR3 loop is CASSTSGGDNEQFF. The CDR3 DNA reads as TGTGCCAGCTCCACGAGTGGTGGGGACAATGAGCAGTTCTTC.